A single sample is the source of the 31 T cell receptor beta chains below, sequenced in a study of T cells in localized non-small cell lung cancer. Sequenced by immunoSEQ multiplex PCR; TCRdb stores in-frame clones only, minus some. Here the sample spans some 25,000 clones, 86% being singletons. The sample consisted of peripheral blood, taken before any cancer treatment. These receptors came from a female donor older than 55 with stage I lung adenocarcinoma.

The chain combines TRBV2 with TRBJ1-1, with 7 bases matching TRBD1. The CDR3 has 13 residues. Unmatched junction bases numbered 8, after V lost 6 bases and J lost 7 bases. CDR1 SNHLY and CDR2 FYNNEI come from the germline V gene. The CDR3 sequence is CASSTGTELEAFF. CDR3 coding DNA: TGTGCCAGCAGCACCGGGACAGAACTTGAAGCTTTCTTT.

The gene calls are TRBV25-1 and TRBJ1-2, with D maybe TRBD1 (6 bases). Per the germline V gene, CDR1 is MGHDK and CDR2 is SYGVNS. V was shortened by 1 base and J by 8 bases, with 14 bases between the two germline ends. This CDR3 comprises 14 residues. DNA of the CDR3: TGTGCCAGCAGTGAATTAGGGCAGGGGAGCGGCTACACCTTC. Translated: CASSELGQGSGYTF.

The rearrangement uses TRBV19 and TRBJ1-5, with D tentatively TRBD1 (5 bases). CDR1 is LNHDA, CDR2 SQIVND, per germline (reference sequence). The ends were cut back, 4 bases at V and 1 base at J, with 11 bases in the middle. The CDR3 consists of 15 residues. CDR3 in DNA: TGTGCCAGTAGTAAGGGACGGGGGAGCAATCAGCCCCAGCATTTT. Amino acids: CASSKGRGSNQPQHF.

CDR3 amino acids: CASSGGGKGNTEAFF. The CDR3 DNA sequence: TGTGCCAGCAGTGGTGGGGGGAAGGGGAACACTGAAGCTTTCTTT. The chain carries TRBV2 and TRBJ1-1, with D perhaps TRBD1 (5 bases). Germline lookup yields CDR1 SNHLY and CDR2 FYNNEI. The germline V and J ends were trimmed by 4 bases and 1 base, with 13 bases remaining between them. CDR3 length equals 15 residues. Filled out from reference TRBV2 and TRBJ1-1, the complete variable domain reads EPEVTQTPSHQVTQMGQEVILRCVPISNHLYFYWYRQILGQKVEFLVSFYNNEISEKSEIFDDQFSVERPDGSNFTLKIRSTKLEDSAMYFCASSGGGKGNTEAFFGQGTRLTVV.

The rearrangement joins TRBV9 to TRBJ1-1; D remains ambiguous. CDR3 length: 15 residues. V shed 2 bases and J shed 5 bases, with 16 bases lying between them. Germline CDR1 is SGDLS and CDR2 is YYNGEE. For the CDR3, the DNA is TGTGCCAGCAGCGTTACCGAGAGTTTGAGGACTGAAGCTTTCTTT. It yields the protein CASSVTESLRTEAFF.

This clone has just one count. This chain joins TRBV7-9 and TRBJ2-3, with no clear D. Germline values: CDR1 SEHNR, CDR2 FQNEAQ (reference sequence). The CDR3 has 15 amino acids. Trimming pared 4 bases from V and 0 bases from J, leaving 11 bases between. The CDR3 here is CASSSALASTDTQYF. In DNA, the CDR3 is TGTGCCAGCAGCTCCGCCCTGGCTAGCACAGATACGCAGTATTTT.

This chain uses TRBV5-4 with TRBJ2-7, with 8 nucleotides matching TRBD2. Germline values: CDR1 SGHNT, CDR2 YYREEE (reference sequence). J was trimmed by 0 bases and V by 3 bases; bases with no gene match: 5. The CDR3 has 15 amino acids. CDR3 sequence reads: CASSSLAGSSYEQYF. CDR3 DNA sequence: TGTGCCAGCAGCTCATTAGCGGGGAGCTCCTACGAGCAGTACTTC.

The rearrangement uses TRBV28 and TRBJ1-5; D not certain. The CDR3 contains 12 residues. Trimming stripped 8 bases from V and 6 bases from J, with 11 bases between. CDR1 MDHEN and CDR2 SYDVKM come from the germline V gene. The CDR3 coding sequence is TGTGCCAGCGGGTTCAAAGGTCAGCCCCAGCATTTT. Amino acid sequence: CASGFKGQPQHF.

V is TRBV12-1 and J is TRBJ2-2; TRBD2, the D gene given by the table, was not confirmed from the DNA. TRBV12-1 is tagged as a pseudogene. The CDR3 has 15 residues. The CDR3 protein is CASSFDGEETGELFF. The CDR3, as DNA: TGTGCCAGCAGCTTTGACGGGGAGGAGACCGGGGAGCTGTTTTTT.

This chain links TRBV6-1 with TRBJ1-5; TRBD1 aligns across 7 bases. V lost 5 bases to trimming and J lost 7 bases; unmatched junction nucleotides: 8. Germline values: CDR1 MNHNS, CDR2 SASEGT. There are 14 residues in the CDR3. The CDR3 DNA reads as TGTGCCAGCAGTCAGGCCACAGGGGAGCAGCCCCAGCATTTT. Translated: CASSQATGEQPQHF.

V usage is TRBV9 and J usage is TRBJ2-3; D is possibly TRBD1 or TRBD2 (5 bases each). In germline, CDR1 is SGDLS, CDR2 YYNGEE. Trimming removed 4 bases at V and 4 bases at J, with 13 bases between. The CDR3 runs 14 residues. In DNA, the CDR3 is TGTGCCAGCAGCTTCATTAAGGGACCAGATACGCAGTATTTT. Translated, it gives CASSFIKGPDTQYF.

The gene calls are TRBV5-8 and TRBJ2-7; D remains ambiguous. CDR3 length equals 15 residues. Germline V gene lookup returns CDR1 SGHTS and CDR2 YDEGEE. V was trimmed by 1 base and J by 3 bases, leaving 14 bases between them. CDR3 protein: CASSLHARNYYEQYF. The CDR3 region has the DNA TGTGCCAGCAGCTTGCATGCCAGGAACTACTACGAGCAGTACTTC.

This clone is a singleton in its sample. The V and J genes are TRBV28 and TRBJ2-7; the match to TRBD1 covers 8 bases. Trimming removed 5 bases from V and 2 bases from J; junction bases left unmatched: 5. The V gene's germline CDR1 is MDHEN and CDR2 SYDVKM. The CDR3 is 14 amino acids. The CDR3, as DNA: TGTGCCAGCAGTATGACAGGGGTTCCCTACGAGCAGTACTTC. Its protein product is CASSMTGVPYEQYF.

The chain carries TRBV13 and TRBJ2-7, with 9 positions matching TRBD1. V was clipped by 8 bases and J by 4 bases; unmatched bases: 9. The CDR3 length is 14 residues. Germline V gene sequence: CDR1 PRHDT, CDR2 FYEKMQ (reference sequence). The CDR3 DNA reads TGTGCCAGCCGACCGGGACAGGGTTTGTACGAGCAGTACTTC. It yields the protein CASRPGQGLYEQYF.

The chain is built from TRBV28 and TRBJ1-3; 7 bases line up with TRBD1. From germline, CDR1 is MDHEN and CDR2 SYDVKM. The CDR3 extends over 19 amino acids. V was clipped by 3 bases and J by 0 bases; unmatched bases: 14. The CDR3 reads CASSFTGVQGKSSGNTIYF. DNA for the CDR3: TGTGCCAGCAGTTTCACCGGCGTACAGGGGAAGTCCTCTGGAAACACCATATATTTT.

This rearrangement joins TRBV29-1 to TRBJ2-1, with D unclear. Germline V gives CDR1 SQVTM, CDR2 ANQGSEA. Trimming pared 6 bases from V and 12 bases from J, leaving 21 bases between. This CDR3 is built from 13 residues. This CDR3 is CSVSDMTRMGQFF. CDR3 sequence (DNA): TGCAGCGTCTCCGACATGACGCGCATGGGGCAGTTCTTC.

This rearrangement joins TRBV7-8 to TRBJ2-2; D not certain. Per the germline V gene, CDR1 is SGHVS and CDR2 is FQNEAQ. V shed 1 base and J shed 0 bases, with 6 bases lying between them. CDR3 length: 15 amino acids. The CDR3 here is CASSLVSTNTGELFF. CDR3 coding DNA: TGTGCCAGCAGCTTAGTATCCACGAACACCGGGGAGCTGTTTTTT.

This clone has only one observation. The chain uses TRBV10-2 and TRBJ1-1; the D gene is possibly TRBD1 (5 bases). This CDR3 spans 12 amino acids. The V gene's germline CDR1 is WSHSY and CDR2 SAAADI. V was clipped by 10 bases and J by 8 bases, with 17 bases between them. Written as DNA, the CDR3 is TGCGCCACCGGGAGGGGCGGAACGGAAGCTTTCTTT. Protein sequence: CATGRGGTEAFF.

This sequence joins TRBV5-5 and TRBJ2-7; 12 bases align to TRBD2. CDR3 length: 14 amino acids. Germline CDR1 reads SGHKS; CDR2 reads YYEKEE (reference sequence). V lost 4 bases to trimming and J lost 6 bases; unmatched junction nucleotides: 5. The CDR3 sequence: CASSVTSGRFEQYF. CDR3 in DNA: TGTGCCAGCAGCGTGACTAGCGGGAGATTCGAGCAGTACTTC.

This chain links TRBV27 with TRBJ1-2; TRBD1 might be the D (6 bases). Germline CDR1 MNHEY, CDR2 SMNVEV (reference sequence). Trimming left V 4 bases short and J 2 bases short, with 11 bases between. The CDR3 length is 14 residues. CDR3 protein: CASSSPGANYGYTF. For the CDR3, the DNA is TGTGCCAGCAGTTCTCCAGGGGCGAACTATGGCTACACCTTC.

This chain uses TRBV4-2 with TRBJ2-2; D is possibly TRBD2 (5 bases). Trimming stripped 0 bases from V and 7 bases from J, with 9 bases between. The germline CDR1 and CDR2 sequences are LGHNA and YNFKEQ. The CDR3 extends over 14 amino acids. The CDR3, as DNA: TGTGCCAGCAGCCAAGACACTCGGGGCGGGGAGCTGTTTTTT. This translates into CASSQDTRGGELFF.

The CDR3 loop reads CASSYHKGDTEAFF. The CDR3 region has the DNA TGTGCCAGCAGTTACCACAAGGGCGACACTGAAGCTTTCTTT. This chain uses TRBV6-5 with TRBJ1-1; unclear D gene. V was trimmed by 2 bases and J by 3 bases, leaving 10 bases between them. The CDR3 contains 14 residues. Per the germline V gene, CDR1 is MNHEY and CDR2 is SVGAGI.

The V gene is TRBV29-1, the J gene TRBJ1-5; 11 bases are shared with TRBD1. The V gene end was trimmed by 3 bases and the J gene end by 6 bases; junction bases not matched to a gene: 7. This CDR3 has 15 amino acids. Germline-derived CDR1 and CDR2 are SQVTM and ANQGSEA. In DNA form, the CDR3 reads TGCAGCGTTGAGTCCGGGACAGGGGGTGGTCAGCCCCAGCATTTT. Translated: CSVESGTGGGQPQHF.

The chain recombines TRBV2 with TRBJ2-2, with 9 bases fitting TRBD1. V was pared by 6 bases and J by 6 bases, with 8 bases of the junction left unmatched. This CDR3 region has 15 residues. Per germline, CDR1 SNHLY and CDR2 FYNNEI. In nucleotides, the CDR3 is TGTGCCAGCAGAGGGGACAGGGTAGAGGCCGGGGAGCTGTTTTTT. Protein sequence: CASRGDRVEAGELFF. Together with reference TRBV2 and TRBJ2-2, the CDR3 gives the full variable domain: EPEVTQTPSHQVTQMGQEVILRCVPISNHLYFYWYRQILGQKVEFLVSFYNNEISEKSEIFDDQFSVERPDGSNFTLKIRSTKLEDSAMYFCASRGDRVEAGELFFGEGSRLTVL.

The chain employs TRBV6-1 and TRBJ2-3; the D is unclear. V shed 7 bases and J shed 0 bases, with 11 bases lying between them. Germline V gives CDR1 MNHNS, CDR2 SASEGT. The CDR3 runs to 14 residues. CDR3 region: CASIYGPSTDTQYF. The CDR3 DNA is TGTGCCAGCATCTACGGCCCCAGCACAGATACGCAGTATTTT.

This clone was detected a few times. The chain joins TRBV11-1 to TRBJ1-6; 8 bases match TRBD1. This CDR3 has 15 amino acids. With 2 bases clipped from V and 10 bases from J, the junction kept 7 bases outside the gene matches. Germline V gene lookup returns CDR1 SGHAT and CDR2 FQDESV (reference sequence). The CDR3: CASSLFGQGSSPLHF. CDR3 bases: TGTGCCAGCAGCTTATTCGGACAGGGATCGTCACCCCTCCACTTT.

This clone was observed a few times. V and J are TRBV19 and TRBJ1-2; D may be TRBD1 (5 bases). The V end lost 8 bases, the J end lost 3 bases, and 13 bases lay between the germline ends. Germline-derived CDR1 and CDR2 are LNHDA and SQIVND (reference sequence). The CDR3 sequence is 13 residues long. The CDR3: CASRPDTDYGYTF. CDR3 nucleotides: TGTGCCAGTCGTCCGGACACGGACTATGGCTACACCTTC.

The V gene is TRBV11-2, the J gene TRBJ2-3, with D hard to call. V was shortened by 2 bases and J by 6 bases, with 6 bases between the two germline ends. CDR1 and CDR2 (germline): SGHAT, FQNNGV. This CDR3 has 12 residues. The CDR3 bases are TGTGCCAGCAGCTTATACAGCGATACGCAGTATTTT. It codes for CASSLYSDTQYF.

This clone is a singleton in its sample. The genes are TRBV6-6 and TRBJ2-7; D gene ambiguous. The V gene's germline CDR1 is MNHNY and CDR2 SVGAGI (reference sequence). There are 16 residues in the CDR3. V was pared by 7 bases and J by 0 bases, with 19 bases between. DNA of the CDR3: TGTGCCAGCACCGAAATGGGTGGATTGGGCTCCTACGAGCAGTACTTC. It codes for CASTEMGGLGSYEQYF.

J is TRBJ1-3 and V is TRBV4-2; D is possibly TRBD1 (6 bases). V was pared by 2 bases and J by 3 bases, with 14 bases between. The CDR3 totals 16 residues. Germline V gene data show CDR1 as LGHNA and CDR2 as YNFKEQ. The CDR3 loop is CASSQQRGAGGNTIYF. In DNA, the CDR3 is TGTGCCAGCAGCCAACAACGGGGGGCTGGTGGAAACACCATATATTTT.

The chain joins TRBV19 to TRBJ1-5, with D possibly being TRBD1 (5 bases). This CDR3 has 16 residues. V lost 2 bases, J lost 5 bases, and 16 bases lay in between. Germline V gene lookup returns CDR1 LNHDA and CDR2 SQIVND (reference sequence). The CDR3 loop reads CASSIRQGEGHQPQHF. The CDR3 DNA is TGTGCCAGTAGTATACGGCAGGGAGAGGGCCATCAGCCCCAGCATTTT.